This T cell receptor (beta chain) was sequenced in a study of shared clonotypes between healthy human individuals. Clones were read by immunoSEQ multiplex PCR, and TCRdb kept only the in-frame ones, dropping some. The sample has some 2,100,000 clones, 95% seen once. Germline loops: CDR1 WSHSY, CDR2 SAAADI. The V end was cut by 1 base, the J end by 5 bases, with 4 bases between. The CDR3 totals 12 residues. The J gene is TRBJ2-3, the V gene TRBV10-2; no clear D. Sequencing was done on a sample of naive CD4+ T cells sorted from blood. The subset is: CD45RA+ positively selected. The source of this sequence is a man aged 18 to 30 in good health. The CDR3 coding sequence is TGCGCCAGCAGTGAGTTCCAAGATACGCAGTATTTT. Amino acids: CASSEFQDTQYF.